One T cell receptor beta chain is described in this entry. Its antigen is currently unknown. A junction boundary mismatches the germline segment, possibly from a read error. This sample stems from a study of T cells in Graves' hyperthyroidism and ophthalmopathy. Lactation, pregnancy, other autoimmune disease or uncontrolled infection led to exclusion of patients. Diagnoses were made from clinical symptoms, serum measures (thyroxine and TRAb), thyroid ultrasound and orbital computed tomography. The germline V gene encodes CDR1 SGHRS and CDR2 YFSETQ. This CDR3 is built from 16 residues. Regarding the study as a whole: Ophthalmopathy got predicted by the model a median approximately 6.4 months before its onset. Ophthalmopathy was distinguished from stable hyperthyroidism by 13 V-J signatures.

TCR beta CDR3 sequences were amplified from RNA transcripts. First-round RT-PCR with HTBI primers amplified the TCR CDR3 region. One entry per CDR3 protein, called by TCRdb with MiXCR from the multiplex PCR reads. Among about 700,000 distinct CDR3 sequences listed, 45% were seen once. This sequence joins TRBV5-1 and TRBJ1-2; 10 nucleotides line up with TRBD1. The specimen sequenced was peripheral blood or thyroid tissue (not recorded which). This receptor was identified in an adult man with Graves' disease, either hyperthyroidism or ophthalmopathy (not recorded which). The CDR3, as DNA: TGTGCCAGCAGCTTAGTAAGGGACAGGGGTAACTATGGCTACACCTTC. This gives the protein CASSLVRDRGNYGYTF. Full variable domain (remainder filled in from reference TRBV5-1 and TRBJ1-2): KAGVTQTPRYLIKTRGQQVTLSCSPISGHRSVSWYQQTPGQGLQFLFEYFSETQRNKGNFPGRFSGRQFSNSRSEMNVSTLELGDSALYLCASSLVRDRGNYGYTFGSGTRLTVV.